Sequencing of this T cell receptor (beta chain) was carried out in a study of OX40 agonist ivuxolimab in advanced cancers. Peripheral blood came from all dose cohorts at three timepoints. Trimming at V came to 5 bases and at J to 7 bases, leaving 12 bases not matched to a gene. Germline V lookup: CDR1 SGHTA, CDR2 FQGTGA. The CDR3 totals 15 residues. Findings and caveats of the study: There was clonal expansion of CD4+ and CD8+ blood T cells by week 6 at 0.1 to 3.0 mg/kg.

About this clone: The antigen remains unidentified.

Profiling relied on immunoSEQ multiplex PCR, and the TCRdb table lists in-frame clones only, not all of them. In the table there are some 50,000 clones, approximately 75% of which are singletons. This chain joins TRBV7-3 and TRBJ1-2, with 8 positions matching TRBD1. Specimen: CD4+ or CD8+ T cells sorted from blood, collected in a trial of the OX40 agonist ivuxolimab. This sequence was found in an adult with an advanced solid tumor such as melanoma, head and neck, liver or kidney cancer. This chain's CDR3 is CASSPTLGQGSGYTF. The CDR3 DNA follows: TGTGCCAGCAGCCCGACTCTCGGACAGGGTTCTGGCTACACCTTC.